The clone carrying this T cell receptor beta chain was seen once. The sample belongs to a study of blood T cell repertoires in COVID-19. Study overall: Specimens from acute and convalescent COVID-19 originated in the United States, Italy and Spain. Sample material is recorded as cDNA or gDNA derived from T cells, B-cell-depleted T cells, or PBMCs.

The V end was cut by 0 bases, the J end by 0 bases, with 9 bases between. The CDR3 is 16 amino acids. Germline values: CDR1 LNHNV, CDR2 YYDKDF (reference sequence). Profiled with immunoSEQ multiplex PCR; TCRdb holds only in-frame clones, not every one. The sample lists 200,000 to 250,000 clones, 84% occurring once. The rearrangement links TRBV15 to TRBJ2-4, with a possible D match to TRBD2 (6 bases). The sequenced sample was peripheral blood. The clonotype was recovered from a woman aged 60-70 years who had recovered from COVID-19. CDR3 in amino acids: CATSRDRGLAKNIQYF. The DNA of the CDR3 is TGTGCCACCAGCAGAGATCGGGGACTAGCCAAAAACATTCAGTACTTC.